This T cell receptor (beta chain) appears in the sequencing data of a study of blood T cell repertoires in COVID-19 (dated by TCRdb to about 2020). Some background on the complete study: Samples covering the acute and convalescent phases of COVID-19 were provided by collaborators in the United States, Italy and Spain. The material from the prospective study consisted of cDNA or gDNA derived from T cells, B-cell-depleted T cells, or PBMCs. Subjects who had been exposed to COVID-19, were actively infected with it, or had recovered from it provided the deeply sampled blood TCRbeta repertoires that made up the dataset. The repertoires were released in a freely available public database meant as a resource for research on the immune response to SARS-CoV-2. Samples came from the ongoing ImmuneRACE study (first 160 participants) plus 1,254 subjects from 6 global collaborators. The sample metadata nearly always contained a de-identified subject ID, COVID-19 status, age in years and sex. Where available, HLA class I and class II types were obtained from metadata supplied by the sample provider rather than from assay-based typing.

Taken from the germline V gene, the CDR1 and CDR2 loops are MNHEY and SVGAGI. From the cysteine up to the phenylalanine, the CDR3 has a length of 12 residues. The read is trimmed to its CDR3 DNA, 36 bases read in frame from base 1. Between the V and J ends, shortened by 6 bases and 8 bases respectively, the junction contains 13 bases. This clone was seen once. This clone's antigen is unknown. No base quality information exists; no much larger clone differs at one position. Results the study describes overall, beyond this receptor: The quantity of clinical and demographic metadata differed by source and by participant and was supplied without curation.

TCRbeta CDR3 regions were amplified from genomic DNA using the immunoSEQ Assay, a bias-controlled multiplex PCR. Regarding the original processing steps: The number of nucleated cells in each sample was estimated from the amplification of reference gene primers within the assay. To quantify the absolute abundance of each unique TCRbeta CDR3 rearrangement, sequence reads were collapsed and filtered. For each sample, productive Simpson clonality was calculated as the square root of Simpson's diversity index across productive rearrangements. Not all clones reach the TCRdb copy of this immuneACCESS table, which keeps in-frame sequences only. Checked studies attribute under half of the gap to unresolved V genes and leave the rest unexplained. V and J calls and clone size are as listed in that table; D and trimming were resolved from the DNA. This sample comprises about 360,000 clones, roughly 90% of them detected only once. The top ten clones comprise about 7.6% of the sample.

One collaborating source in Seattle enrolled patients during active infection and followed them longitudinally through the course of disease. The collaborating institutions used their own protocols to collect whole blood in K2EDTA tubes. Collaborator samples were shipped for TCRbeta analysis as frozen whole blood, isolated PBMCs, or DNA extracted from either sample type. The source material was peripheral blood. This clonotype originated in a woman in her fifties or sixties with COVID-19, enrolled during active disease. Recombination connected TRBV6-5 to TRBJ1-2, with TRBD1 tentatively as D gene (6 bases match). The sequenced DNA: TGTGCCAGCAGCCACAGGGAAGGGGGCTACACCTTC. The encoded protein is CASSHREGGYTF.